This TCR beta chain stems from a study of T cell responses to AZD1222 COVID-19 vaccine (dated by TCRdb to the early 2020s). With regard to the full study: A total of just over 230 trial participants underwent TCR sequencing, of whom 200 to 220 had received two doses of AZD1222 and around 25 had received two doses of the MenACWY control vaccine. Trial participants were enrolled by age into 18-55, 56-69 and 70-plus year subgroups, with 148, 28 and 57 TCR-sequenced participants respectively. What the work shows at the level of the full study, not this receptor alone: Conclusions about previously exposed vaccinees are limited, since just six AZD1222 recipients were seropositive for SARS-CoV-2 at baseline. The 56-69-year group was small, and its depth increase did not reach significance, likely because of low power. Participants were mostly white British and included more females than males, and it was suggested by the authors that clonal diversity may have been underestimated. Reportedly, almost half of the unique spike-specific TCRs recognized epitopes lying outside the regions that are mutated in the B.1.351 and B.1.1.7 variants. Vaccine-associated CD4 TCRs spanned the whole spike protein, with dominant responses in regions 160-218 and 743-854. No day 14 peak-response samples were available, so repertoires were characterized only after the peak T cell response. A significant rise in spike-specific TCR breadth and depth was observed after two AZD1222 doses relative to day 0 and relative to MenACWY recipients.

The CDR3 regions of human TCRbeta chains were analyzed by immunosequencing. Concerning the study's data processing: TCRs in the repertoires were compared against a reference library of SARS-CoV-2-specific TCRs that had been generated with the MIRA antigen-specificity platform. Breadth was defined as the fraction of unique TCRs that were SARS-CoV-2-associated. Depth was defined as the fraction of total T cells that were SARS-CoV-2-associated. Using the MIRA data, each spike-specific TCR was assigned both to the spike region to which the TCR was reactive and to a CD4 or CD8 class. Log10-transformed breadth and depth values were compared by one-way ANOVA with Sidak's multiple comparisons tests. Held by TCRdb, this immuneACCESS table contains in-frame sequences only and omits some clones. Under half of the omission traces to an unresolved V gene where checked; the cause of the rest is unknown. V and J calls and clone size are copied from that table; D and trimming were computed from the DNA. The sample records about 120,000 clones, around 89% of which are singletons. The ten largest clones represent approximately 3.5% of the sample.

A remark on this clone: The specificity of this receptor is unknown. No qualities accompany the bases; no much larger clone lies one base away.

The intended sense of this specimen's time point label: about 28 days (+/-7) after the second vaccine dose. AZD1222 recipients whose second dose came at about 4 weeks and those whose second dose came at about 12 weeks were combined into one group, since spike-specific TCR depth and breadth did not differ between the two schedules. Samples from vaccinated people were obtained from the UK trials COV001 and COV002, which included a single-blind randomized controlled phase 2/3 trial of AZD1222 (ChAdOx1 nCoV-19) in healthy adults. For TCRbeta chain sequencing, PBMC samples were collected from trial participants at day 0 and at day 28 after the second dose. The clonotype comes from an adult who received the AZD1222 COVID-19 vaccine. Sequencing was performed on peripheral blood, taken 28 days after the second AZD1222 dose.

The sequenced DNA is TGCGCCAGCTGTCCCGGGACAGGGATGAACACTGAAGCTTTCTTT. Translated, this is CASCPGTGMNTEAFF. In this chain, TRBV4-3 is recombined with TRBJ1-1; 9 bases in the junction line up with TRBD1. There are 15 amino acids in the CDR3, from cysteine to phenylalanine inclusive. Only the CDR3 DNA stays, 45 bases, in frame from base 1. According to the germline V gene, CDR1 reads LGHNA and CDR2 reads YSLEER. V trim: 8 bases; J trim: 0 bases; unmatched bases: 7.